The TCR beta chain under discussion was sequenced for a study of cytomegalovirus exposure and HLA in healthy donors. Overall study results and limits: The likely origin of a cluster of highly shared sequence variants was a sequencing artifact. When analyzed later, a missense DCLRE1C variant was found to be linked to TCR beta V- and J-gene trimming. In a later analysis, at a false discovery rate of 0.05, roughly 16,000 TCR beta sequences matched HLA alleles. Earlier analysis yielded a pattern in which most TCR beta V segments were productive about 90% or about 30% of the time.

The PCR used 60 Vbeta and 13 Jbeta primers. TCRdb's table, derived via immunoSEQ multiplex PCR, lists solely in-frame clones and lacks some. This table holds 100,000 to 150,000 clones, roughly 76% found once. This clone was observed a single time. Its matching antigen is unknown. CDR1 and CDR2 (germline): SGHTS, YDEGEE. This CDR3 has 14 amino acids. V dropped 5 bases and J dropped 7 bases, with 18 bases sitting between them. Sequenced material: PBMCs. This chain joins TRBV5-8 and TRBJ1-2; D possibly corresponds to TRBD1 (5 bases). The TCR comes from a man aged 50 to 59 in good health and CMV-seropositive. DNA of the CDR3: TGTGCCAGCAGTTCCGCCACAGGCCTCTTTGGCTACACCTTC. Its protein is CASSSATGLFGYTF.